What follows are 15 T cell receptor beta chains derived from one specimen sequenced in a study of blood T cells in healthy people across ages. Next came a second PCR, run for about 7 to 12 cycles, which used a sample-barcoded 5' primer along with a J-beta primer mix. From the 5' RACE reads, TCRdb called clonotypes with MiXCR, one entry per CDR3 protein. The sample contains around 1.5 million distinct CDR3 sequences, about 31% of which appear only once. Sample: blood. Every receptor here comes from a woman in her thirties in good health.

This clonotype was seen repeatedly, ten times or more. This chain links TRBV29-1 with TRBJ1-4, with D unresolved. Germline V gene data show CDR1 as SQVTM and CDR2 as ANQGSEA. With 4 bases removed from V and 7 bases from J, the gap between germline ends came to 4 bases. The CDR3 totals 10 residues. This CDR3 reads CSVGSEKLFF. In DNA form, the CDR3 reads TGCAGCGTTGGGAGTGAAAAACTGTTTTTT. Supplemented by reference TRBV29-1 and TRBJ1-4, the full variable domain reads SAVISQKPSRDICQRGTSLTIQCQVDSQVTMMFWYRQQPGQSLTLIATANQGSEATYESGFVIDKFPISRPNLTFSTLTVSNMSPEDSSIYLCSVGSEKLFFGSGTQLSVL.

V gene TRBV20-1 combines with J gene TRBJ1-2, with TRBD1 identical over 7 bases. V shed 0 bases and J 5 bases; nucleotides not matched to a gene: 6. In germline, CDR1 is DFQATT, CDR2 SNEGSKA (reference sequence). The CDR3 has 14 amino acids. The CDR3 sequence is CSARDGRTGYGYTF. Here the CDR3 DNA reads TGCAGTGCTAGAGATGGTCGGACAGGTTATGGCTACACCTTC.

A few counts support this clonotype. This sequence joins TRBV20-1 and TRBJ1-1; D unclear. Germline V lookup: CDR1 DFQATT, CDR2 SNEGSKA (reference sequence). The CDR3 spans 11 residues. Trimming cost V 5 bases and J 7 bases, with 11 bases left between them. Here the CDR3 reads CSALTPSEAFF. In DNA form, the CDR3 reads TGCAGTGCTCTTACCCCCAGTGAAGCTTTCTTT.

V usage is TRBV7-2 and J usage is TRBJ2-1; D gene uncertain. Germline V CDR1 and CDR2: SGHTA, FQGNSA. The CDR3 consists of 15 residues. V was trimmed by 0 bases and J by 13 bases, leaving 19 bases between them. CDR3 sequence (DNA): TGTGCCAGCAGCTTAGCGAGTAGTTTCCAAGAGACCCAGTTCTTC. Translation gives CASSLASSFQETQFF.

Comments on this clonotype: A much larger clone differs from this one at a single base, so this may be a read error. The chain uses TRBV29-1 and TRBJ2-5, with D unresolved. The CDR3 extends over 13 amino acids. CDR1 and CDR2 from the germline V gene are SQVTM and ANQGSEA. The V end was cut by 4 bases, the J end by 4 bases, with 13 bases between. CDR3 DNA: TGCAGCGTTGCGGTGGGCAGAGGAGAGACCCAGTACTTC. Protein sequence: CSVAVGRGETQYF.

This clonotype was found a few times. This chain links TRBV6-6 with TRBJ1-2, with 9 bases identical to TRBD1. There are 16 residues in the CDR3. The germline V gene encodes CDR1 MNHNY and CDR2 SVGAGI (reference sequence). The junction had 12 bases not matched to a gene; V was cut back by 2 bases and J by 8 bases. The CDR3 loop is CASSYLGTGPDGGYTF. CDR3 DNA: TGTGCCAGCAGTTACCTCGGGACAGGGCCCGACGGGGGCTACACCTTC.

This clonotype came up once. The V call is TRBV6-6, the J call TRBJ1-2; D is perhaps TRBD1 (5 bases). Germline values: CDR1 MNHNY, CDR2 SVGAGI (reference sequence). Trimming removed 4 bases at V and 9 bases at J, with 24 bases between. The CDR3 has 16 amino acids. DNA of the CDR3: TGTGCCAGCAGTTCGCGAGGGGTCCAATTAATTGCTAGCTACACCTTC. As protein: CASSSRGVQLIASYTF.

This clonotype was counted a few times. The chain employs TRBV20-1 and TRBJ2-1; 7 bases are a match to TRBD1. Germline V gene lookup returns CDR1 DFQATT and CDR2 SNEGSKA (reference sequence). This CDR3 has 16 residues. Trimming cost V 2 bases and J 4 bases; bases outside gene matches: 11. The DNA for the CDR3 is TGCAGTGCTAGACCCCTCGTGAGGGGGCAATACAATGAGCAGTTCTTC. Translating gives CSARPLVRGQYNEQFF.

A note on this clonotype: A read error is possible here, since a much larger clone lies one base away. The chain has TRBV20-1 and TRBJ2-5; TRBD2 matches 12 bases. Germline-derived CDR1 and CDR2 are DFQATT and SNEGSKA (reference sequence). Trimming at V came to 5 bases and at J to 2 bases, leaving 3 bases not matched to a gene. The CDR3 runs to 14 residues. This chain's CDR3 is CSAGLAGPQETQYF. The CDR3, as DNA: TGCAGTGCTGGACTAGCGGGACCACAAGAGACCCAGTACTTC.

The rearrangement links TRBV5-1 to TRBJ2-1; 9 bases fit TRBD1. The germline V gene encodes CDR1 SGHRS and CDR2 YFSETQ. This CDR3 comprises 17 residues. The J segment lost 6 bases and the V segment lost 2 bases, leaving 12 bases of the junction unmatched. CDR3 protein: CASSFFGQGKKGNEQFF. DNA for the CDR3: TGCGCCAGCAGCTTCTTCGGACAGGGGAAAAAAGGCAATGAGCAGTTCTTC.

This clonotype was seen many times. The CDR3 here is CASIPGSTYEQYF. The CDR3 coding sequence is TGTGCCAGCATTCCTGGATCAACCTACGAGCAGTACTTC. V and J are TRBV28 and TRBJ2-7, with D hard to call. The CDR3 runs to 13 residues. Germline CDR1 is MDHEN and CDR2 is SYDVKM. With 7 bases removed from V and 2 bases from J, the gap between germline ends came to 12 bases.

Points on this clonotype: Compared with germline, one end of the junction differs, possibly owing to a read error. J is TRBJ2-5 and V is TRBV4-1, with 11 bases that match TRBD2. The DNA matches TRBJ2-7 better at its end, which makes the J call doubtful. Germline V gene sequence: CDR1 MGHRA, CDR2 YSYEKL. The CDR3 is 14 residues long. CDR3 nucleotide sequence: TGCACCAGCAGCCGACTAGCGGGAACGGGCGAGCAGTACTTC. It specifies CTSSRLAGTGEQYF.

About this clonotype: A much larger clone lies one base from this, so it may be a read error. The chain is built from TRBV7-9 and TRBJ2-5, with 7 bases lining up with TRBD2. There are 14 residues in the CDR3. CDR1 is SEHNR and CDR2 is FQNEAQ in the germline V gene (reference sequence). CDR3 in amino acids: CASSLASGQGTQYF. CDR3 nucleotide sequence: TGTGCCAGCAGCTTAGCTAGCGGGCAAGGGACCCAGTACTTC. The whole variable domain, filled in from reference TRBV7-9 and TRBJ2-5, reads DTGVSQNPRHKITKRGQNVTFRCDPISEHNRLYWYRQTLGQGPEFLTYFQNEAQLEKSRLLSDRFSAERPKGSFSTLEIQRTEQGDSAMYLCASSLASGQGTQYFGPGTRLLVL.

This clonotype was found a few times. The chain joins TRBV13 to TRBJ2-7, with 7 positions matching TRBD1. The J segment lost 2 bases and the V segment lost 5 bases, leaving 3 bases of the junction unmatched. Germline V gene lookup returns CDR1 PRHDT and CDR2 FYEKMQ (reference sequence). The CDR3 covers 13 residues. DNA for the CDR3: TGTGCCAGCAGCATGAGGGGGCCCTACGAGCAGTACTTC. Protein: CASSMRGPYEQYF.

This clonotype occurred a few times. The chain couples TRBV27 to TRBJ2-1; a possible D gene is TRBD2 (5 bases). V shed 5 bases and J shed 4 bases, with 9 bases lying between them. Germline loops: CDR1 MNHEY, CDR2 SMNVEV (reference sequence). The CDR3 length is 13 residues. CDR3 bases: TGTGCCAGCAGTCACCAGCGGTACAATGAGCAGTTCTTC. This sequence encodes CASSHQRYNEQFF.